The 2 T cell receptor beta chains given below trace back to one sample, sequenced in a study of T-cell memory formation after mild COVID-19. Each CDR3 protein gets one entry after TCRdb re-called the 5' RACE reads with MiXCR. The sample records 550,000 to 600,000 distinct CDR3 sequences, approximately 15% being singletons. The sample taken for sequencing was PBMCs or a T cell subset sorted from them (not recorded which). Receptor source: an adult woman who had mild COVID-19 (a few samples of this study predate the infection). Cell type and time point are not known.

The V and J genes are TRBV7-6 and TRBJ1-1, with D perhaps matching TRBD1 (6 bases). V was trimmed by 1 base and J by 5 bases, leaving 11 bases between them. Germline CDR1 reads SGHVS; CDR2 reads FNYEAQ. This CDR3 is built from 14 residues. The DNA of the CDR3 is TGTGCCAGCAGCTTAGTGGGGGCGGGTACTGAAGCTTTCTTT. Its translation: CASSLVGAGTEAFF.

J is TRBJ1-6 and V is TRBV12-3 or TRBV12-4, with a tentative D call TRBD1 (5 bases). V was trimmed by 3 bases and J by 10 bases, leaving 13 bases between them. This CDR3 has 14 residues. CDR3 DNA: TGTGCCAGCAGTTTGGGTCAGGGAGAATCACCCCTCCACTTT. This gives the protein CASSLGQGESPLHF.